The 29 T cell receptor beta chains listed next were all sequenced from one sample in a study of blood T cell repertoires in COVID-19. TCRdb keeps only in-frame clones here, not all; method: immunoSEQ multiplex PCR. The table records 90,000 to 120,000 clones, about 80% of them present only once. The source material was peripheral blood. The origin of the receptors is a man between 65 and 79 years old with acute or convalescent COVID-19.

The gene calls are TRBV2 and TRBJ2-7; D may be TRBD1 (5 bases). CDR1 and CDR2 from the germline V gene are SNHLY and FYNNEI. This CDR3 region has 14 residues. V shed 8 bases and J shed 7 bases, with 21 bases lying between them. CDR3 nucleotide sequence: TGTGCCAGCTCCCTCCGGACATGGACGGAAGAGCAGTACTTC. It codes for CASSLRTWTEEQYF.

V usage is TRBV5-6 and J usage is TRBJ2-5; no definite D call. There are 11 residues in the CDR3. From germline, CDR1 is SGHDT and CDR2 YYEEEE. V was cut by 0 bases and J by 7 bases, with 4 bases left in between. The CDR3, as DNA: TGTGCCAGCAGCTTGGGAGGGACCCAGTACTTC. Translating gives CASSLGGTQYF.

The V call is TRBV19, the J call TRBJ2-3; tentatively, D is TRBD2 (6 bases). The CDR3 extends over 14 amino acids. Germline CDR1 reads LNHDA; CDR2 reads SQIVND (reference sequence). V was trimmed by 3 bases and J by 10 bases, leaving 17 bases between them. The CDR3 protein is CASSILGGESAQYF. The CDR3 nucleotides read TGTGCCAGTAGTATTCTAGGAGGGGAGTCGGCGCAGTATTTT.

The chain joins TRBV6-1 to TRBJ1-3; no clear D gene. V lost 3 bases and J lost 0, with 9 bases in between. CDR1 is MNHNS, CDR2 SASEGT, per germline. CDR3 length: 15 amino acids. CDR3 sequence reads: CASSEAPFSGNTIYF. CDR3 bases: TGTGCCAGCAGTGAGGCTCCCTTCTCTGGAAACACCATATATTTT.

This clone has only a few counts. The chain is built from TRBV5-5 and TRBJ2-7, with D perhaps TRBD2 (6 bases). The CDR3 length is 15 residues. Germline values: CDR1 SGHKS, CDR2 YYEKEE (reference sequence). V was shortened by 0 bases and J by 3 bases, with 13 bases between the two germline ends. CDR3 nucleotide sequence: TGTGCCAGCAGCTTGGCCGGAGGGCAGGGCTACGAGCAGTACTTC. Translated, it gives CASSLAGGQGYEQYF.

The CDR3 DNA is TGCGCCAGCAGCTTGGGGGTGGCGGGGACTCCTAGCACAGATACGCAGTATTTT. Translating gives CASSLGVAGTPSTDTQYF. This sequence joins TRBV5-1 and TRBJ2-3; weak D call: TRBD2 (6 bases). V was shortened by 0 bases and J by 0 bases, with 17 bases between the two germline ends. The CDR3 has 18 amino acids. The germline V gene has CDR1 SGHRS and CDR2 YFSETQ.

This rearrangement joins TRBV5-6 to TRBJ1-2; 9 nucleotides line up with TRBD1. Germline trimming cut 0 bases from V and 8 bases from J; bases unmatched to any gene: 5. Germline assignment: CDR1 SGHDT and CDR2 YYEEEE. The CDR3 totals 14 residues. CDR3 nucleotides: TGTGCCAGCAGCTTGGTGCAGGGACAGGGAGGCTACACCTTC. Protein: CASSLVQGQGGYTF.

The V and J genes are TRBV7-9 and TRBJ1-6; no clear D gene. With 1 base removed from V and 10 bases from J, the gap between germline ends came to 14 bases. There are 15 residues in the CDR3. Germline V gives CDR1 SEHNR, CDR2 FQNEAQ (reference sequence). CDR3 amino acids: CASSLGSGADSPLHF. The CDR3 DNA reads TGTGCCAGCAGCTTAGGGAGTGGAGCGGACTCACCCCTCCACTTT.

This chain uses TRBV5-1 with TRBJ2-3; D remains ambiguous. The V end was cut by 1 base, the J end by 4 bases, with 10 bases between. Germline lookup yields CDR1 SGHRS and CDR2 YFSETQ. The CDR3 contains 14 residues. In nucleotides, the CDR3 is TGCGCCAGCAGCTTGAGGCAGGCCGCAGATACGCAGTATTTT. Its translation: CASSLRQAADTQYF.

This clone has only one observation. The chain combines TRBV29-1 with TRBJ2-1; D might be TRBD2 (6 bases). Germline assignment: CDR1 SQVTM and CDR2 ANQGSEA. The CDR3 has 15 residues. Trimming took off 7 bases at V and 5 bases at J, with 21 bases between the two ends. The CDR3 DNA follows: TGCAGCGCCGACGGCTCCGGGGGAGTAGACAATGAGCAGTTCTTC. It encodes CSADGSGGVDNEQFF.

V usage is TRBV3-1 (or the pseudogene TRBV3-2) and J usage is TRBJ2-3; 9 bases agree with TRBD2. CDR1 is LGHDT, CDR2 YNNKEL, per germline (reference sequence). The CDR3 consists of 13 residues. V shed 10 bases and J 1 base; nucleotides not matched to a gene: 3. In nucleotides, the CDR3 is TGTGCCATCCGACTAGCGGGCACAGATACGCAGTATTTT. Translated: CAIRLAGTDTQYF.

The chain couples TRBV6-5 to TRBJ1-2; 8 bases are a match to TRBD1. This CDR3 comprises 14 residues. Germline trimming cut 11 bases from V and 5 bases from J; bases unmatched to any gene: 13. Per the germline V gene, CDR1 is MNHEY and CDR2 is SVGAGI. The DNA of the CDR3 is TGTGCCGGCATACGACAGGGGAGGGGGTATGGCTACACCTTC. Translated, it gives CAGIRQGRGYGYTF.

CDR3 coding DNA: TGCAGCGCCTTAAGCAGGGGGGAGTACAATGAGCAGTTCTTC. It yields the protein CSALSRGEYNEQFF. The V call is TRBV29-1, the J call TRBJ2-1; a weak D match, TRBD1 (7 bases). The V gene's germline CDR1 is SQVTM and CDR2 ANQGSEA. The CDR3 contains 14 residues. Trimming took off 7 bases at V and 4 bases at J, with 17 bases between the two ends.

V and J are TRBV6-5 and TRBJ1-4, with 9 nucleotides matching TRBD1. The CDR3 has 15 residues. Germline V CDR1 and CDR2: MNHEY, SVGAGI. V trimming: 6 bases; J trimming: 4 bases; junction bases outside the gene matches: 6. The DNA of the CDR3 is TGTGCCAGCAGCCATCGGACAGGGGTTAATGAAAAACTGTTTTTT. As protein: CASSHRTGVNEKLFF.

The chain is built from TRBV3-1 (or the pseudogene TRBV3-2) and TRBJ1-2, with D perhaps matching TRBD1 (6 bases). The CDR3 has 13 amino acids. V lost 6 bases and J lost 4, with 12 bases in between. CDR1 is LGHDT and CDR2 is YNNKEL in the germline V gene (reference sequence). CDR3 coding DNA: TGTGCCAGCAGTATAACAGGGCCCTATGGCTACACCTTC. The encoded protein is CASSITGPYGYTF.

The rearrangement joins TRBV2 to TRBJ2-6; 7 bases fit TRBD2. CDR1 is SNHLY, CDR2 FYNNEI, per germline. V shed 7 bases and J 0 bases; nucleotides not matched to a gene: 3. The CDR3 loop spans 15 amino acids. The CDR3 DNA reads TGTGCCAGCAACGGGGGGAGCTCTGGGGCCAACGTCCTGACTTTC. Protein: CASNGGSSGANVLTF.

Note on this clone: This same CDR3 is encoded by further DNA sequences in the sample. This chain links TRBV5-1 with TRBJ2-7, with 9 positions matching TRBD1. The V segment lost 0 bases and the J segment 4 bases; nucleotides outside the gene matches: 2. The CDR3 totals 14 residues. The V gene's germline CDR1 is SGHRS and CDR2 YFSETQ. The CDR3 sequence is CASSLGQGGYEQYF. The CDR3, as DNA: TGCGCCAGCAGCTTGGGACAGGGGGGGTACGAGCAGTACTTC.

This chain connects TRBV2 to TRBJ1-2, with 7 bases matching TRBD1. Germline lookup yields CDR1 SNHLY and CDR2 FYNNEI. This CDR3 contains 16 residues. V shed 4 bases, J shed 0 bases, and the junction held 8 bases outside the gene matches. The CDR3 nucleotides read TGTGCCAGCAGTGCCTGGGACAGTCCCTCTAACTATGGCTACACCTTC. This codes for CASSAWDSPSNYGYTF. Based on the CDR3 plus reference TRBV2 and TRBJ1-2, the full variable domain is EPEVTQTPSHQVTQMGQEVILRCVPISNHLYFYWYRQILGQKVEFLVSFYNNEISEKSEIFDDQFSVERPDGSNFTLKIRSTKLEDSAMYFCASSAWDSPSNYGYTFGSGTRLTVV.

The genes are TRBV2 and TRBJ2-5; 14 bases map to TRBD2. The CDR3 is 17 residues long. The V gene's germline CDR1 is SNHLY and CDR2 FYNNEI. V shed 6 bases and J 4 bases; nucleotides not matched to a gene: 10. This chain's CDR3 is CASSPGLAGGGVETQYF. The CDR3 bases are TGTGCCAGCAGCCCTGGACTAGCGGGGGGCGGGGTAGAGACCCAGTACTTC.

This rearrangement joins TRBV5-1 to TRBJ2-3, with TRBD1 matching 7 bases. Germline-derived CDR1 and CDR2 are SGHRS and YFSETQ. Trimming at V came to 7 bases and at J to 5 bases, leaving 13 bases not matched to a gene. The CDR3 contains 15 residues. CDR3 protein: CASDHRDSSEDTQYF. The CDR3 nucleotides read TGCGCCAGCGACCATCGGGACAGTTCGGAAGATACGCAGTATTTT.

The chain joins TRBV14 to TRBJ2-1; TRBD2 matches at 8 bases. CDR1 SGHDN and CDR2 FVKESK come from the germline V gene. This CDR3 spans 15 amino acids. V lost 4 bases to trimming and J lost 3 bases; unmatched junction nucleotides: 5. The DNA for the CDR3 is TGTGCCAGCAGCCCCGGGACTAGTCTCTACAATGAGCAGTTCTTC. This codes for CASSPGTSLYNEQFF.

The chain uses TRBV3-1 (or the pseudogene TRBV3-2) and TRBJ1-4, with 9 nucleotides matching TRBD1. The germline gives CDR1 LGHDT, CDR2 YNNKEL (reference sequence). The CDR3 spans 15 residues. J gave up 5 bases and V 1 base, and 2 bases lay outside the gene matches. In DNA, the CDR3 is TGTGCCAGCAGCCAAGGACAGGGGGGGAATGAAAAACTGTTTTTT. It yields the protein CASSQGQGGNEKLFF.

The chain is built from TRBV29-1 and TRBJ2-2; no clear D. V was shortened by 1 base and J by 4 bases, with 7 bases between the two germline ends. This CDR3 has 13 amino acids. Germline V gives CDR1 SQVTM, CDR2 ANQGSEA. Here the CDR3 DNA reads TGCAGCGTTGAAGGGCAACCCACCGGGGAGCTGTTTTTT. Translation: CSVEGQPTGELFF.

This rearrangement joins TRBV2 to TRBJ2-7; 7 nucleotides line up with TRBD1. V dropped 6 bases and J dropped 3; count of bases not matched to a gene: 5. In germline, CDR1 is SNHLY, CDR2 FYNNEI. The CDR3 has 13 amino acids. The CDR3 sequence is CASRETGLYEQYF. The CDR3 coding sequence is TGTGCCAGCAGGGAGACAGGGCTCTACGAGCAGTACTTC.

The CDR3, as DNA: TGTGCCAGCAGCCACCTGGCCGGACCAGGAGGCTACGAGCAGTACTTC. It translates to CASSHLAGPGGYEQYF. The V gene is TRBV3-1 (or the pseudogene TRBV3-2), the J gene TRBJ2-7, with TRBD2 as a possible D gene (5 bases). Trimming stripped 3 bases from V and 3 bases from J, with 18 bases between. Per germline, CDR1 LGHDT and CDR2 YNNKEL (reference sequence). CDR3 length: 16 amino acids.

The V gene is TRBV27, the J gene TRBJ2-7; 9 nucleotides line up with TRBD1. Per the germline V gene, CDR1 is MNHEY and CDR2 is SMNVEV (reference sequence). The CDR3 runs 15 residues. V gave up 4 bases and J gave up 4 bases; unmatched junction bases: 8. In nucleotides, the CDR3 is TGTGCCAGCAGTTCCCGCGGGACAGGGACTTACGAGCAGTACTTC. Translation: CASSSRGTGTYEQYF.

This clone was observed once. The chain joins TRBV11-3 to TRBJ2-7; D possibly corresponds to TRBD2 (6 bases). CDR1 is SGHNT and CDR2 is YENEEA in the germline V gene. This CDR3 comprises 13 residues. Trimming removed 1 base at V and 4 bases at J, with 8 bases between. In nucleotides, the CDR3 is TGTGCCAGCAGCTTAGGGCTAGCGTACGAGCAGTACTTC. It translates to CASSLGLAYEQYF.

This clone was observed a single time. This sequence joins TRBV9 and TRBJ2-1, with 9 bases identical to TRBD2. The CDR3 extends over 15 amino acids. In germline, CDR1 is SGDLS, CDR2 YYNGEE. J was trimmed by 3 bases and V by 0 bases; bases with no gene match: 1. CDR3 coding DNA: TGTGCCAGCAGCGTAGGACTAGCGGTCTACAATGAGCAGTTCTTC. It yields the protein CASSVGLAVYNEQFF.

This sequence joins TRBV6-1 and TRBJ2-3, with D uncertain. The V end was cut by 0 bases, the J end by 7 bases, with 17 bases between. Looked up from germline, CDR1 is MNHNS and CDR2 is SASEGT. CDR3 length: 16 amino acids. Here the CDR3 reads CASSEALITPRNTQYF. The CDR3 bases are TGTGCCAGCAGTGAAGCCCTCATCACTCCGAGGAATACGCAGTATTTT.